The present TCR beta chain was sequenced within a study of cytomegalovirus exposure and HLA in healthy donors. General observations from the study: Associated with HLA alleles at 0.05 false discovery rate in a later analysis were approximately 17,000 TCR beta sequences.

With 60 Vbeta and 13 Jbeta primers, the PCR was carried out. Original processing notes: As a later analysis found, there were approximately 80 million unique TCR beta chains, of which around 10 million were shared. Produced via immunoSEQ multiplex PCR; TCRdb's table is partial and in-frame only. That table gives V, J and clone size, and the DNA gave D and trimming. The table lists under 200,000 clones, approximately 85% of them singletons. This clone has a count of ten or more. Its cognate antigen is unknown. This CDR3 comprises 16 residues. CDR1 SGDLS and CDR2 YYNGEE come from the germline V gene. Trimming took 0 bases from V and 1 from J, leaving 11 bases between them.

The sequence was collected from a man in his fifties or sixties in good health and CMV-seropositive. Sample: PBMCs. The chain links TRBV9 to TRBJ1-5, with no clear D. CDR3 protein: CASSVDGRSSNQPQHF. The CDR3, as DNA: TGTGCCAGCAGCGTAGATGGCAGGTCAAGCAATCAGCCCCAGCATTTT.